This T cell receptor beta chain is drawn from a study of cytomegalovirus exposure and HLA in healthy donors. The PCR employed 60 Vbeta primers together with 13 Jbeta primers. The data were produced by immunoSEQ multiplex PCR, yet TCRdb's version contains in-frame clones alone and is incomplete. The sample includes roughly 130,000 clones, around 72% seen only once; the top ten take 1% to 1.5%. Study-wide findings and caveats: Productive rates of about 87% or about 30% were seen for most TCR beta V segments in an earlier analysis.

The CDR3 is made up of 16 amino acids. Germline lookup yields CDR1 MNHEY and CDR2 SMNVEV (reference sequence). V dropped 5 bases and J dropped 6; count of bases not matched to a gene: 14. With regard to this clone: Its antigen remains unknown.

This TCR was sampled from a woman aged 40 to 49 in good health and CMV-seronegative. This rearrangement joins TRBV27 to TRBJ1-1; 8 bases agree with TRBD1. Sequencing input: PBMCs. The CDR3 is CASSLGQGGVGPEAFF. Here the CDR3 DNA reads TGTGCCAGCAGTCTCGGACAGGGTGGGGTCGGGCCTGAAGCTTTCTTT.